A selection of T cell receptor beta chains follows, all from one sample in a study of T cell responses to AZD1222 COVID-19 vaccine. Clones were read by immunoSEQ multiplex PCR, and TCRdb kept only the in-frame ones, dropping some. The data contain some 150,000 clones, almost 85% of them seen just once; the ten biggest clones take up approximately 8%. The sequenced sample was peripheral blood, obtained 28 days after the second dose of the MenACWY control vaccine. These receptors were obtained from an adult who received the MenACWY meningococcal vaccine as a control. Both conserved end residues are part of each CDR3.

V gene	CDR3 length	J gene	CDR3 protein
TRBV5-1	13	TRBJ2-6	CASKDSGANVLTF
TRBV2	17	TRBJ2-1	CASSELGQGSFYNEQFF
TRBV11-2	14	TRBJ2-5	CASSSLRPGETQYF
TRBV28	15	TRBJ1-5	CATQFVQAGNQPQHF
TRBV15	16	TRBJ1-3	CATSSRESHSGNTIYF
TRBV5-6	13	TRBJ1-5	CASSFLHDQPQHF
TRBV20-1	9	TRBJ1-2	CSAPPEDTF
TRBV30	13	TRBJ1-6	CAWRTGVGSPLHF
TRBV12-3/TRBV12-4	13	TRBJ2-3	CASSFRGADTQYF
TRBV5-6	13	TRBJ1-2	CASSPNRGRGYTF
TRBV7-9	14	TRBJ2-2	CASRSTGSAGELFF
TRBV7-2	13	TRBJ1-6	CASSLAVNSPLHF
TRBV19	16	TRBJ2-2	CASSTPGGGNTGELFF
TRBV19	12	TRBJ1-5	CASSTYNQPQHF
TRBV10-3	16	TRBJ2-3	CAISESGSGNTDTQYF
TRBV18	16	TRBJ2-2	CASSPDRGLGTGELFF
TRBV21-1	16	TRBJ1-2	CASSQSLGQFNYGYTF